This TCR beta chain stems from a study of blood T cell repertoires in COVID-19. The CDR3 contains 13 residues. The assay was immunoSEQ multiplex PCR, and TCRdb's table has in-frame clones only and misses some. The sample shows around 290,000 clones, about 89% of them seen only once. Followed over time, Seattle patients had been enrolled while infection was active. V gene TRBV21-1 combines with J gene TRBJ2-7; whether TRBD1, the table's D call, matches the DNA was not checked. TRBV21-1 represents a pseudogene. The receptor was isolated from a young woman with COVID-19, enrolled during active disease. The sample taken for sequencing was peripheral blood. This chain's CDR3 is CASSFLGPYEQYF. The CDR3 coding sequence is TGTGCCAGCAGCTTTCTGGGGCCCTACGAGCAGTACTTC.